One sample yielded the 25 T cell receptor beta chains listed below, sequenced in a study of CD8+CD57+ T cells in acquired aplastic anemia. The use of genomic DNA as template underpinned the TCR beta VDJ and CDR3 profiling. TCRdb ran MiXCR on the reads and lists one entry per CDR3 protein. Of about 190,000 distinct CDR3 sequences in the sample, under 55% were seen once. The sequenced patients had an expansion of CD8+CD57+ cells seen by flow cytometry. Sample: sorted CD4+, CD8+, or CD8+CD57+ T cells (not recorded which) from PBMCs. The receptors derive from a human donor with aplastic anemia.

This clonotype has just a few counts. This sequence joins TRBV10-3 and TRBJ2-1, with 12 bases identical to TRBD2. The CDR3 contains 16 residues. Germline CDR1 reads ENHRY; CDR2 reads SYGVKD. V was pared by 5 bases and J by 7 bases, with 9 bases of the junction left unmatched. CDR3 sequence reads: CAISPRTSGVLNEQFF. The CDR3 coding sequence is TGTGCCATCAGTCCAAGGACTAGCGGGGTTTTGAATGAGCAGTTCTTC.

This clonotype occurred many times. The V call is TRBV9, the J call TRBJ2-2; either TRBD1 or TRBD2 may supply D (5 bases each). The V end lost 1 base, the J end lost 11 bases, and 18 bases lay between the germline ends. The CDR3 runs to 15 residues. The germline gives CDR1 SGDLS, CDR2 YYNGEE. The CDR3 DNA sequence: TGTGCCAGCAGCGTAAAAGGGACCCATATTAGTGAGCTGTTTTTT. Encoded protein: CASSVKGTHISELFF.

This clonotype was seen repeatedly, ten times or more. This chain uses TRBV29-1 with TRBJ2-7; 8 bases line up with TRBD1. The V segment lost 6 bases and the J segment 5 bases; nucleotides outside the gene matches: 3. CDR3 length equals 11 residues. Germline V gene sequence: CDR1 SQVTM, CDR2 ANQGSEA. In nucleotides, the CDR3 is TGCAGCGTCGGGACAGGTGACGAGCAGTACTTC. Translating it yields CSVGTGDEQYF.

This clonotype was observed at least ten times. CDR3 sequence: CASSLAGGRADTQYF. The CDR3 region has the DNA TGTGCCAGCAGCTTAGCGGGGGGGCGAGCAGATACGCAGTATTTT. The V call is TRBV7-2, the J call TRBJ2-3, with a possible D match to TRBD2 (7 bases). The CDR3 runs to 15 residues. Trimming removed 0 bases at V and 4 bases at J, with 11 bases between. Germline CDR1 is SGHTA and CDR2 is FQGNSA.

J is TRBJ2-7 and V is TRBV29-1, with 9 bases lining up with TRBD2. Germline lookup yields CDR1 SQVTM and CDR2 ANQGSEA. The length of the CDR3 is 13 residues. V shed 6 bases, J shed 6 bases, and the junction held 9 bases outside the gene matches. The CDR3 loop reads CSVTGLAISEQYF. The CDR3 nucleotides are TGCAGCGTGACCGGACTAGCGATCTCCGAGCAGTACTTC.

V usage is TRBV11-2 and J usage is TRBJ2-7, with a possible D match to TRBD1 (6 bases). The CDR3 is 16 amino acids. Germline V lookup: CDR1 SGHAT, CDR2 FQNNGV. The ends were cut back, 6 bases at V and 2 bases at J, with 20 bases in the middle. The CDR3 reads CASRSWGPRDTYEQYF. The CDR3 nucleotides are TGTGCCAGCAGGTCCTGGGGGCCCAGGGATACCTACGAGCAGTACTTC.

This chain connects TRBV7-2 to TRBJ2-5, with a tentative D call TRBD1 (5 bases). CDR1 and CDR2 (germline): SGHTA, FQGNSA. Trimming cost V 3 bases and J 4 bases, with 15 bases left between them. The CDR3 contains 15 residues. CDR3 residues: CASSLGPTAGETQYF. The CDR3 region has the DNA TGTGCCAGCAGCTTGGGGCCCACGGCTGGAGAGACCCAGTACTTC.

This clonotype was observed at least ten times. V usage is TRBV2 and J usage is TRBJ1-2; TRBD1 agrees at 7 bases. V dropped 3 bases and J dropped 5; count of bases not matched to a gene: 3. CDR3 size: 13 residues. Germline CDR1 SNHLY, CDR2 FYNNEI. Here the CDR3 reads CASSDRGKYGYTF. CDR3 DNA: TGTGCCAGCAGTGACAGGGGGAAATATGGCTACACCTTC.

This chain connects TRBV7-2 to TRBJ2-7, with 7 bases matching TRBD1. The CDR3 is 14 amino acids. The trim removed 4 bases at V and 3 bases at J, leaving 6 bases unmatched. The germline V gene has CDR1 SGHTA and CDR2 FQGNSA. The CDR3 reads CASSSSTGNYEQYF. The CDR3 region has the DNA TGTGCCAGCAGCTCATCGACAGGGAACTACGAGCAGTACTTC.

This chain uses TRBV24-1 with TRBJ2-3, with D unresolved. Germline V gene sequence: CDR1 KGHDR, CDR2 SFDVKD. The CDR3 contains 12 residues. V was cut by 9 bases and J by 1 base, with 7 bases left in between. Here the CDR3 reads CATAGRTDTQYF. The DNA of the CDR3 is TGTGCCACCGCCGGACGCACAGATACGCAGTATTTT.

This clonotype was recorded only once. The genes are TRBV20-1 and TRBJ2-7; 10 bases agree with TRBD1. This CDR3 comprises 18 residues. Germline V gives CDR1 DFQATT, CDR2 SNEGSKA (reference sequence). Trimming cost V 3 bases and J 2 bases; bases outside gene matches: 16. In DNA form, the CDR3 reads TGCAGTGCTAGTAGGGACAGGGGAGAAACCGTCGGCCCCTACGAGCAGTACTTC. This codes for CSASRDRGETVGPYEQYF.

In regard to this clonotype: A much larger clone differs by one base, so this may be a read error. This chain uses TRBV6-5 with TRBJ2-7; D call uncertain. The germline V gene encodes CDR1 MNHEY and CDR2 SVGAGI. The CDR3 is made up of 15 amino acids. Between the trimmed V and J ends, which lost 2 bases and 4 bases, there was a span of 15 bases. The CDR3 loop is CASSYSPAFPYEQYF. The CDR3 DNA reads as TGTGCCAGCAGTTACAGTCCCGCGTTTCCATACGAGCAGTACTTC.

This chain connects TRBV25-1 to TRBJ1-1; a weak D match, TRBD1 (5 bases). The germline CDR1 and CDR2 sequences are MGHDK and SYGVNS. Deletions cut 3 bases from V and 0 bases from J, with 11 bases between. The CDR3 sequence is 15 residues long. CDR3: CASSELGTLNTEAFF. In nucleotides, the CDR3 is TGTGCCAGCAGTGAGCTGGGGACCTTGAACACTGAAGCTTTCTTT.

In this sample, this clonotype turned up a few times. V usage is TRBV5-6 and J usage is TRBJ1-3; D unresolved. The V gene lost 2 bases and the J gene lost 0 bases, with 9 bases spanning the gap. In germline, CDR1 is SGHDT, CDR2 YYEEEE. The CDR3 is made up of 15 amino acids. DNA of the CDR3: TGTGCCAGCAGCTTTGCAGCCGCCTCTGGAAACACCATATATTTT. Protein: CASSFAAASGNTIYF.

This chain joins TRBV29-1 and TRBJ1-1; tentative D call: TRBD1 (6 bases). The V gene's germline CDR1 is SQVTM and CDR2 ANQGSEA. V was shortened by 8 bases and J by 3 bases, with 19 bases between the two germline ends. This CDR3 contains 14 residues. The CDR3 here is CSPSRGFGDTEAFF. The CDR3 coding sequence is TGCAGCCCTTCCAGGGGATTTGGTGACACTGAAGCTTTCTTT.

This clonotype was counted many times. The gene calls are TRBV19 and TRBJ2-1, with 9 bases matching TRBD2. Germline lookup yields CDR1 LNHDA and CDR2 SQIVND (reference sequence). The length of the CDR3 is 15 residues. Germline trimming cut 6 bases from V and 9 bases from J; bases unmatched to any gene: 12. As DNA, the CDR3 is TGTGCCAGTAGGTCCGTTGGGCGGGAGGGCGGTGAGCAGTTCTTC. As protein: CASRSVGREGGEQFF.

The V gene is TRBV7-9, the J gene TRBJ2-2; a weak D match, TRBD1 (6 bases). This CDR3 region has 12 residues. Germline CDR1 SEHNR, CDR2 FQNEAQ (reference sequence). V was pared by 5 bases and J by 6 bases, with 7 bases between. CDR3 loop: CASSQGSGELFF. The CDR3 region has the DNA TGTGCCAGCAGCCAGGGGTCCGGGGAGCTGTTTTTT.

This clonotype was counted ten times or more. The chain combines TRBV19 with TRBJ2-1, with D tentatively TRBD2 (6 bases). This CDR3 region has 12 residues. CDR1 LNHDA and CDR2 SQIVND come from the germline V gene (reference sequence). The V end was cut by 8 bases, the J end by 9 bases, with 14 bases between. The CDR3 is CASWDSFGEQFF. Here the CDR3 DNA reads TGTGCCAGTTGGGACTCCTTCGGTGAGCAGTTCTTC.

The CDR3 nucleotides are TGCAGTGCTAGAGATCCTAGCGGGAGGGCTTGGACCACAGATACGCAGTATTTT. As protein: CSARDPSGRAWTTDTQYF. The V and J genes are TRBV20-1 and TRBJ2-3; 12 bases are a match to TRBD2. This CDR3 is 18 amino acids long. The junction had 9 bases not matched to a gene; V was cut back by 0 bases and J by 2 bases. CDR1 is DFQATT, CDR2 SNEGSKA, per germline (reference sequence).

This clonotype was seen a handful of times. This rearrangement joins TRBV4-3 to TRBJ2-2, with D hard to call. The germline V gene encodes CDR1 LGHNA and CDR2 YSLEER. Trimming cost V 0 bases and J 0 bases, with 2 bases left between them. This CDR3 is built from 14 residues. The CDR3 loop reads CASSQDPNTGELFF. The CDR3 coding sequence is TGCGCCAGCAGCCAAGACCCGAACACCGGGGAGCTGTTTTTT.

This clonotype came up many times. The rearrangement joins TRBV11-2 to TRBJ2-7; 9 nucleotides agree with TRBD1. The J segment lost 2 bases and the V segment lost 5 bases, leaving 4 bases of the junction unmatched. CDR3 size: 14 residues. The germline V gene encodes CDR1 SGHAT and CDR2 FQNNGV. CDR3 residues: CASSTGTGTYEQYF. CDR3 sequence (DNA): TGTGCCAGCAGCACCGGGACAGGGACCTACGAGCAGTACTTC.

The rearrangement uses TRBV4-2 and TRBJ2-7; 14 nucleotides match TRBD2. V dropped 4 bases and J dropped 6; count of bases not matched to a gene: 5. The germline V gene encodes CDR1 LGHNA and CDR2 YNFKEQ. This CDR3 spans 15 amino acids. CDR3 coding DNA: TGTGCCAGCAGCCTCTCCGGGACTAGCGGGAGCGAGCAGTACTTC. Residues: CASSLSGTSGSEQYF.

The chain combines TRBV24-1 with TRBJ2-1; 10 positions match TRBD1. Germline V gives CDR1 KGHDR, CDR2 SFDVKD. The CDR3 has 15 residues. With V trimmed by 4 bases and J by 7 bases, 6 bases remained unmatched. CDR3 loop: CATSDQDRGRNEQFF. CDR3 DNA sequence: TGTGCCACCAGTGACCAGGACAGGGGGAGGAATGAGCAGTTCTTC.

The J gene is TRBJ2-3, the V gene TRBV10-1; a possible D gene is TRBD1 (6 bases). V gave up 8 bases and J gave up 4 bases, with 10 bases separating them. Germline CDR1 reads WNHNN; CDR2 reads SYGVQD (reference sequence). CDR3 length equals 12 residues. The CDR3 DNA follows: TGCGCCAGCGGACAGAGTGCAGATACGCAGTATTTT. The encoded protein is CASGQSADTQYF.

The chain couples TRBV29-1 to TRBJ2-5, with 8 bases that match TRBD1. Germline V gene lookup returns CDR1 SQVTM and CDR2 ANQGSEA. The CDR3 is made up of 14 amino acids. With 6 bases clipped from V and 4 bases from J, the junction kept 10 bases outside the gene matches. CDR3 amino acids: CSVDRAQARETQYF. For the CDR3, the DNA is TGCAGCGTGGACAGGGCGCAGGCCAGAGAGACCCAGTACTTC.